Listed here are 15 T cell receptor beta chains from one sample, sequenced in a study of cytomegalovirus exposure and HLA in healthy donors. The PCR employed 60 Vbeta primers together with 13 Jbeta primers. The assay was immunoSEQ multiplex PCR, and TCRdb's table has in-frame clones only and misses some. The sample lists 99,000 or so clones, 75% to 85% seen once, with roughly 6.1% in the top ten. The sequencing input was PBMCs. These receptors were taken from a man between 18 and 29 years old in good health and CMV-seronegative.

The genes are TRBV18 and TRBJ1-4; possible D gene TRBD1, 5 bases. CDR1 and CDR2 (germline): KGHSH, LQKENI. The CDR3 runs to 14 residues. V was cut by 3 bases and J by 7 bases, with 12 bases left in between. The CDR3: CASSPAGMGEKLFF. The CDR3 DNA reads TGTGCCAGCTCACCGGCAGGGATGGGTGAAAAACTGTTTTTT. Combining the CDR3 with reference TRBV18 and TRBJ1-4 gives the whole variable domain NAGVMQNPRHLVRRRGQEARLRCSPMKGHSHVYWYRQLPEEGLKFMVYLQKENIIDESGMPKERFSAEFPKEGPSILRIQQVVRGDSAAYFCASSPAGMGEKLFFGSGTQLSVL.

The table lists this clone with a count of one. The chain joins TRBV6-4 to TRBJ1-5, with D possibly being TRBD1 (5 bases). Germline CDR1 is MRHNA and CDR2 is SNTAGT. V lost 8 bases and J 1 base, leaving 15 bases between the germline ends. The CDR3 has 15 amino acids. CDR3 sequence (DNA): TGTGCCAGCTCGGAGCGGGGCGGAAGCAATCAGCCCCAGCATTTT. Translated, it gives CASSERGGSNQPQHF.

V usage is TRBV27 and J usage is TRBJ2-1; D might be TRBD1 (6 bases). The germline CDR1 and CDR2 sequences are MNHEY and SMNVEV (reference sequence). V gave up 2 bases and J gave up 2 bases, with 10 bases separating them. CDR3 size: 15 residues. The CDR3 reads CASSLGGQTYNEQFF. The DNA for the CDR3 is TGTGCCAGCAGTTTAGGCGGACAGACCTACAATGAGCAGTTCTTC.

The chain is built from TRBV28 and TRBJ2-1; the match to TRBD1 covers 7 bases. Unmatched junction bases numbered 10, after V lost 6 bases and J lost 5 bases. Germline-derived CDR1 and CDR2 are MDHEN and SYDVKM. This CDR3 spans 15 amino acids. DNA for the CDR3: TGTGCCAGCAGCCGTACAGGGGCGCTCAACAATGAGCAGTTCTTC. Translating gives CASSRTGALNNEQFF. Filled out from reference TRBV28 and TRBJ2-1, the complete variable domain reads DVKVTQSSRYLVKRTGEKVFLECVQDMDHENMFWYRQDPGLGLRLIYFSYDVKMKEKGDIPEGYSVSREKKERFSLILESASTNQTSMYLCASSRTGALNNEQFFGPGTRLTVL.

V is TRBV9 and J is TRBJ1-2; weak D call: TRBD1 (5 bases). Germline V gene sequence: CDR1 SGDLS, CDR2 YYNGEE. The CDR3 has 13 amino acids. Trimming pared 0 bases from V and 6 bases from J, leaving 9 bases between. CDR3 region: CASSVVLTDGYTF. DNA of the CDR3: TGTGCCAGCAGCGTAGTATTGACAGATGGCTACACCTTC.

Here the CDR3 reads CASSLVRAGGTEAFF. The CDR3 region has the DNA TGTGCCAGCAGCTTAGTGCGGGCCGGGGGCACTGAAGCTTTCTTT. The chain couples TRBV7-9 to TRBJ1-1, with a possible D match to TRBD1 (5 bases). The CDR3 loop spans 15 amino acids. Germline V CDR1 and CDR2: SEHNR, FQNEAQ (reference sequence). Trimming stripped 1 base from V and 4 bases from J, with 13 bases between.

The chain recombines TRBV7-8 with TRBJ2-7, with 7 bases aligning to TRBD1. This CDR3 has 15 residues. Trimming removed 0 bases from V and 6 bases from J; junction bases left unmatched: 8. CDR1 and CDR2 (germline): SGHVS, FQNEAQ. CDR3 in amino acids: CASSLALEQGPEQYF. The CDR3, as DNA: TGTGCCAGCAGCTTAGCCCTCGAACAGGGGCCCGAGCAGTACTTC.

DNA of the CDR3: TGTGCCAGCAGCTTAGAGGGCGGGACTTTAGTTGAGCAGTTCTTC. It is translated as CASSLEGGTLVEQFF. The J gene is TRBJ2-1, the V gene TRBV7-2; D is possibly TRBD2 (6 bases). V was pared by 1 base and J by 9 bases, with 16 bases between. The CDR3 spans 15 residues. CDR1 and CDR2 (germline): SGHTA, FQGNSA.

V and J are TRBV7-3 and TRBJ2-2; D perhaps matches TRBD1 (7 bases). Per germline, CDR1 SGHTA and CDR2 FQGTGA. The CDR3 is 17 residues long. Trimming took 3 bases from V and 2 from J, leaving 16 bases between them. This CDR3 is CASSFPDREANTGELFF. For the CDR3, the DNA is TGTGCCAGCAGCTTTCCAGACAGGGAGGCCAACACCGGGGAGCTGTTTTTT. The variable domain in full, completed from reference TRBV7-3 and TRBJ2-2, reads GAGVSQTPSNKVTEKGKYVELRCDPISGHTALYWYRQSLGQGPEFLIYFQGTGAADDSGLPNDRFFAVRPEGSVSTLKIQRTERGDSAVYLCASSFPDREANTGELFFGEGSRLTVL.

The genes are TRBV5-1 and TRBJ1-2; TRBD1 matches 8 bases. The germline CDR1 and CDR2 sequences are SGHRS and YFSETQ. With 4 bases clipped from V and 2 bases from J, the junction kept 10 bases outside the gene matches. The CDR3 consists of 16 residues. As DNA, the CDR3 is TGCGCCAGCAGCCAAACGCCGGGACAGGAGAACTATGGCTACACCTTC. Protein sequence: CASSQTPGQENYGYTF.

In its sample, this clone was seen a few times. The chain employs TRBV6-1 and TRBJ2-7; D gene uncertain. This CDR3 region has 11 residues. The germline V and J ends were trimmed by 4 bases and 2 bases, with 3 bases remaining between them. Germline lookup yields CDR1 MNHNS and CDR2 SASEGT. CDR3 residues: CASSVTYEQYF. The CDR3 nucleotides read TGTGCCAGCAGTGTTACCTACGAGCAGTACTTC.

This clone turned up a few times. The genes are TRBV7-9 and TRBJ2-4, with 8 bases identical to TRBD1. Trimming took 3 bases from V and 9 from J; bases not matched to a gene: 7. Germline CDR1 and CDR2: SEHNR and FQNEAQ (reference sequence). There are 14 residues in the CDR3. CDR3 protein: CASSLGQVPGIQYF. The CDR3 coding sequence is TGTGCCAGCAGCTTGGGACAGGTACCGGGCATTCAGTACTTC.

This chain uses TRBV7-9 with TRBJ2-5; 8 nucleotides agree with TRBD1. V gave up 5 bases and J gave up 5 bases; unmatched junction bases: 13. The CDR3 totals 16 residues. Germline loops: CDR1 SEHNR, CDR2 FQNEAQ (reference sequence). CDR3 nucleotide sequence: TGTGCCAGCAGCCCGGGGGCAGGGGGCGGCTGGGAGACCCAGTACTTC. Protein sequence: CASSPGAGGGWETQYF.

The rearrangement uses TRBV18 and TRBJ2-7; D remains unclear. Between the trimmed V and J ends, which lost 2 bases and 2 bases, there was a span of 10 bases. Germline V CDR1 and CDR2: KGHSH, LQKENI. This CDR3 has 14 amino acids. In DNA form, the CDR3 reads TGTGCCAGCTCACCATCCCAAGCCCCCTACGAGCAGTACTTC. Protein: CASSPSQAPYEQYF.

The chain uses TRBV27 and TRBJ2-7; a possible D gene is TRBD1 (6 bases). V lost 2 bases and J 4 bases, leaving 15 bases between the germline ends. The V gene's germline CDR1 is MNHEY and CDR2 SMNVEV (reference sequence). The CDR3 is 15 amino acids. The DNA for the CDR3 is TGTGCCAGCAGTTTACGCCAGGGGCTGGCATACGAGCAGTACTTC. Translated: CASSLRQGLAYEQYF.